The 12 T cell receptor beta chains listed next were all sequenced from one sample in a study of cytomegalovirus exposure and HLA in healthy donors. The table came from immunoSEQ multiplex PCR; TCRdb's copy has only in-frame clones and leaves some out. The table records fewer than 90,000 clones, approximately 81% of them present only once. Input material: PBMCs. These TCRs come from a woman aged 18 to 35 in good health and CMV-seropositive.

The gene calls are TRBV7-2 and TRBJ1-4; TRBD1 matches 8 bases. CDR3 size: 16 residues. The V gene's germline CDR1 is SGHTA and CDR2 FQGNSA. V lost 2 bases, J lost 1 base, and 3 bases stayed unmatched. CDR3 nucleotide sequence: TGTGCCAGCAGCTTAACCAGGGGGCTAACTAATGAAAAACTGTTTTTT. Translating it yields CASSLTRGLTNEKLFF.

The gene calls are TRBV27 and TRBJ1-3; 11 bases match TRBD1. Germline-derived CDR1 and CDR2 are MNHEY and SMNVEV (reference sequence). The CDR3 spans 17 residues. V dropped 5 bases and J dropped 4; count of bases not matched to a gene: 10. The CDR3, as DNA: TGTGCCAGCAGTCCAGGATTGGGACAGGGGGAAGGAAACACCATATATTTT. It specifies CASSPGLGQGEGNTIYF.

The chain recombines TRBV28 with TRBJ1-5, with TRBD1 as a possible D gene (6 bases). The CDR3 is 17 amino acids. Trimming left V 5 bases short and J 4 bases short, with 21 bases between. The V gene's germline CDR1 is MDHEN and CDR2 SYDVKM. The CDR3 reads CASSPRAFGQGNQPQHF. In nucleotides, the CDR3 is TGTGCCAGCAGTCCACGGGCCTTCGGGCAGGGGAATCAGCCCCAGCATTTT.

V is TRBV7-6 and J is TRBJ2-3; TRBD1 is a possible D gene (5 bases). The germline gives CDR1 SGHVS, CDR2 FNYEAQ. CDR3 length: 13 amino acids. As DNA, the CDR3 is TGTGCGGCTGGCAGGGCTAGCACAGATACGCAGTATTTT. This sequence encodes CAAGRASTDTQYF.

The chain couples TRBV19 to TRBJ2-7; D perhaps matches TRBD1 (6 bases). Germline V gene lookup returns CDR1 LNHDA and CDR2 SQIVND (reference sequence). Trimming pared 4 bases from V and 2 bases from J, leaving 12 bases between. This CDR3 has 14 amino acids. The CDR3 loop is CASSNQDSAYEQYF. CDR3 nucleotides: TGTGCCAGTAGTAATCAGGACAGCGCCTACGAGCAGTACTTC.

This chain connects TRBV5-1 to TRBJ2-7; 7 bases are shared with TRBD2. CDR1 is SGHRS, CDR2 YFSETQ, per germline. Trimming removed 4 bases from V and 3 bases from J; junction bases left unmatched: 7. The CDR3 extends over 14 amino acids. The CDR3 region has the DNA TGCGCCAGCAGCAGCGGGATCCCCCACTACGAGCAGTACTTC. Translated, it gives CASSSGIPHYEQYF.

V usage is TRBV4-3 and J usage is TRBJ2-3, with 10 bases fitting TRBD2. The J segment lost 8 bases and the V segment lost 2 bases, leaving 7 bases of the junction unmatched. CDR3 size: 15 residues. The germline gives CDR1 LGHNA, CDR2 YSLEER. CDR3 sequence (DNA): TGCGCCAGCAGCCAAACAGCGGGGGGGCTTTTTACGCAGTATTTT. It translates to CASSQTAGGLFTQYF.

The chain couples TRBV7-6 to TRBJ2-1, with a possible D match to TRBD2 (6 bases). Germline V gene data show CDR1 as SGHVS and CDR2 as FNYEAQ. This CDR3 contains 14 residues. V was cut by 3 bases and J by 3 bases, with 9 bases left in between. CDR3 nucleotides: TGTGCCAGCAGCTTCGGCGGGGTCTACAATGAGCAGTTCTTC. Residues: CASSFGGVYNEQFF.

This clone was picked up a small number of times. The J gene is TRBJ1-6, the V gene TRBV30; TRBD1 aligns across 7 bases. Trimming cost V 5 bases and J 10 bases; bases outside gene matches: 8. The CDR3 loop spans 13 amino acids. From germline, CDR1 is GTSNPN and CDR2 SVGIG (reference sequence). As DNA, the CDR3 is TGTGCCTGGCACCGGGACAGATACTCACCCCTCCACTTT. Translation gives CAWHRDRYSPLHF.

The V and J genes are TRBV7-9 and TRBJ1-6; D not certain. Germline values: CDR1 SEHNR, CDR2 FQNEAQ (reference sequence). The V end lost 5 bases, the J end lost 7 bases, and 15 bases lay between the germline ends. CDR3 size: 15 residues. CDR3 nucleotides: TGTGCCAGCAGCCCTCGATGGGGAGGGAATTCACCCCTCCACTTT. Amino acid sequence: CASSPRWGGNSPLHF.

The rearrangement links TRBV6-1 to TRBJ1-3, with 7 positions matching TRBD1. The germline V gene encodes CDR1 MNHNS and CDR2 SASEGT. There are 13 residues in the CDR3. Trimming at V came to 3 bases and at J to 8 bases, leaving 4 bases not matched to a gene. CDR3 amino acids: CASSEDRRDTIYF. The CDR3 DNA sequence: TGTGCCAGCAGTGAGGACAGGCGGGACACCATATATTTT.

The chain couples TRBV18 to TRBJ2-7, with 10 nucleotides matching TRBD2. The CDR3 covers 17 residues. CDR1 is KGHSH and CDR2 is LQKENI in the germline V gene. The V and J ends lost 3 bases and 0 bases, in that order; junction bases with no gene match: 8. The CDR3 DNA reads TGTGCCAGCTCACCGAATAGCGGGGGGCCGAACTCCTACGAGCAGTACTTC. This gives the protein CASSPNSGGPNSYEQYF.